These T cell receptor beta chains were read from a single sample in a study of CD8+ T cells in alopecia areata. Sequencing was performed with immunoSEQ multiplex PCR; in TCRdb, only in-frame clones are kept and a portion is missing. Among 150,000 to 200,000 clones listed, around 55% were seen once. The sequencing input was CD4+ T cells sorted from blood. Source of these receptors: a human donor in good health. Each CDR3 is given with its conserved first and last residue. Fields, in order: V gene, J gene, clone size, D gene, CDR3 DNA, CDR3 protein. A D gene is named only where the DNA matches it firmly. For some rows the clone size is stated as once, few or many, or as a class when expanded; others skip it.

TRBV7-9	TRBJ2-1	-	-	TGTGCCAGCAGCTTAGCGATCGGTTCGGGACGTCACTACAATGAGCAGTTCTTC	CASSLAIGSGRHYNEQFF
TRBV29-1	TRBJ2-7	few	TRBD1	TGCAGCGTTGGGGACAGGGGATACGAGCAGTACTTC	CSVGDRGYEQYF
TRBV6-6	TRBJ1-2	few	-	TGTGCCAGCAGTTACCCTCGTCTCGGCTACACCTTC	CASSYPRLGYTF
TRBV18	TRBJ2-7	-	TRBD1	TGTGCCAGCTCACCTTGGCAACAGGGGGCCGCGGGCGAGCAGTACTTC	CASSPWQQGAAGEQYF
TRBV29-1	TRBJ2-2	-	-	TGCAGCGCTTCAGTGGCGGGTCCGACCGGGGAGCTGTTTTTT	CSASVAGPTGELFF
TRBV10-3	TRBJ1-5	-	-	TGTGCCATCAGGGGGGCCAATCAGCCCCAGCATTTT	CAIRGANQPQHF
TRBV29-1	TRBJ1-4	-	-	TGCAGCGTTGAAGGAAATGAAAAACTGTTTTTT	CSVEGNEKLFF
TRBV19	TRBJ2-4	few	-	TGTGCCAGTAGTGCCGGGTTGGCCATCATCATGAACATTCAGTACTTC	CASSAGLAIIMNIQYF
TRBV30	TRBJ2-1	-	TRBD2	TGTGCCTGGCCTCCCGGGACTAGCGAAAAGAGCTCCTACAATGAGCAGTTCTTC	CAWPPGTSEKSSYNEQFF
TRBV30	TRBJ2-7	few	TRBD2	TGTGCCTGGAGTGGGGACTATCGGTCTCAAGAGCAGTACTTC	CAWSGDYRSQEQYF